These 25 T cell receptor beta chains were all obtained from the same sample, sequenced in a study of CXCR3-negative and CXCR3-positive naive CD8 T cells. Regarding the study as a whole: TRB CDR3s of CXCR3-positive naive cells were more hydrophobic than those of CXCR3-negative naive cells.

Their target antigens are unknown. TRB cDNA was prepared as libraries by UMI-labeled 5' RACE. TCRdb reanalyzed the 5' RACE reads and collapses them to one entry per CDR3 protein, without DNA. This sample's table has roughly 110,000 distinct CDR3 sequences. The sequenced material came from naive CXCR3+ CD8+ T cells from blood. Subset indicated: CD45RO-CCR7+CD27+CD95- naive CD8+ T cells expressing CXCR3 (TNR3+). All receptors derive from a human donor in good health. Some clones in this sample may be carry-over from other donors' samples.

This chain uses TRBV12-3 or TRBV12-4 with TRBJ2-5. There are 13 residues in the CDR3. CDR3 sequence: CASREGLQETQYF.

V gene TRBV10-2 combines with J gene TRBJ2-1; TCRdb's assignment of TRBD1 cannot be checked, as there is no DNA. The germline CDR1 and CDR2 sequences are WSHSY and SAAADI. The CDR3 runs to 18 residues. CDR3 sequence: CASSDPGDPERSYNEQFF.

The chain carries TRBV29-1 and TRBJ2-1; TCRdb gives TRBD2 as the D gene, but with no DNA this cannot be confirmed. Germline V gene sequence: CDR1 SQVTM, CDR2 ANQGSEA. The CDR3 is 14 residues long. The CDR3 sequence is CSVEGGRHYNEQFF.

The rearrangement links TRBV13 to TRBJ2-2; without DNA, the TCRdb call of TRBD1 cannot be checked. Germline V lookup: CDR1 PRHDT, CDR2 FYEKMQ (reference sequence). CDR3 size: 15 residues. The CDR3 loop reads CASSLAGTSTGELFF.

The rearrangement uses TRBV21-1 and TRBJ2-5; the TCRdb D gene call, TRBD1, has no DNA to confirm it. TRBV21-1 is tagged as a pseudogene. The length of the CDR3 is 17 residues. The CDR3 spells CASSKRRTVGWKETQCF.

This chain uses TRBV19 with TRBJ2-2; TCRdb indicates TRBD2, and absent DNA this call remains unverified. This CDR3 contains 17 residues. The germline CDR1 and CDR2 sequences are LNHDA and SQIVND (reference sequence). The CDR3: CASSIGVRVGLAGELFF. The variable domain in full, completed from reference TRBV19 and TRBJ2-2, reads DGGITQSPKYLFRKEGQNVTLSCEQNLNHDAMYWYRQDPGQGLRLIYYSQIVNDFQKGDIAEGYSVSREKKESFPLTVTSAQKNPTAFYLCASSIGVRVGLAGELFFGEGSRLTVL.

The chain carries TRBV7-9 and TRBJ2-5. Germline CDR1 is SEHNR and CDR2 is FQNEAQ (reference sequence). The CDR3 covers 13 residues. The CDR3 here is CASSLLAEETQYF.

The chain is built from TRBV12-3 or TRBV12-4 and TRBJ1-2; TCRdb names TRBD1, which stays unverified in the absence of DNA. This CDR3 is 13 amino acids long. Here the CDR3 reads CASSFIRGDGYTF.

The chain has TRBV28 and TRBJ2-1; absent DNA, TCRdb's TRBD1 call cannot be checked. Germline V CDR1 and CDR2: MDHEN, SYDVKM. The CDR3 has 16 residues. The CDR3 here is CASSSAAGPLYNEQLF.

The V and J genes are TRBV7-9 and TRBJ2-1; the TRBD1 assignment by TCRdb is unverifiable without DNA. The germline V gene encodes CDR1 SEHNR and CDR2 FQNEAQ (reference sequence). This CDR3 region has 15 residues. The CDR3 sequence is CASSLLVGTLNEQFF.

The chain has TRBV11-2 and TRBJ2-1; the TCRdb call, TRBD1, lacks DNA for checking. The CDR3 sequence is 16 residues long. In germline, CDR1 is SGHAT, CDR2 FQNNGV. CDR3 in amino acids: CASSLLGPLGANEQFF.

This chain uses TRBV12-5 with TRBJ2-1. Germline CDR1 is LGHNT and CDR2 is FRNRAP. This CDR3 spans 15 amino acids. CDR3 amino acids: CASDHPGRAYNEQFF.

The chain combines TRBV12-3 or TRBV12-4 with TRBJ2-6. The CDR3 extends over 15 amino acids. This chain's CDR3 is CASSLYPSGANVLTF.

The V call is TRBV5-1, the J call TRBJ2-7; as DNA is missing, the TRBD2 call by TCRdb cannot be tested. This CDR3 region has 17 residues. Germline V gene lookup returns CDR1 SGHRS and CDR2 YFSETQ. CDR3 protein: CASSTGLAGGISCEQYF.

The V gene is TRBV11-2, the J gene TRBJ1-4; there is no DNA to check the TCRdb D call of TRBD1. The CDR3 totals 15 residues. CDR1 is SGHAT and CDR2 is FQNNGV in the germline V gene. The CDR3 loop is CASSLGPGGGEKLFF.

The chain links TRBV18 to TRBJ1-1. From germline, CDR1 is KGHSH and CDR2 LQKENI. CDR3 length: 18 residues. The CDR3 sequence is CASSPDSQQDDSDTEAFF. Together with reference TRBV18 and TRBJ1-1, the CDR3 gives the full variable domain: NAGVMQNPRHLVRRRGQEARLRCSPMKGHSHVYWYRQLPEEGLKFMVYLQKENIIDESGMPKERFSAEFPKEGPSILRIQQVVRGDSAAYFCASSPDSQQDDSDTEAFFGQGTRLTVV.

This rearrangement joins TRBV3-1 to TRBJ2-5; absent DNA, TCRdb's TRBD1 call cannot be checked. This CDR3 region has 15 residues. The germline V gene has CDR1 LGHDT and CDR2 YNNKEL (reference sequence). The CDR3 is CATSQTGQGQETQYF.

The V gene is TRBV6-5, the J gene TRBJ2-1; TCRdb names TRBD1, which stays unverified in the absence of DNA. Germline assignment: CDR1 MNHEY and CDR2 SVGAGI. The CDR3 totals 16 residues. This chain's CDR3 is CASSPTGLSSYNEQFF.

CDR3 in amino acids: CSAPGLPYEQYF. J is TRBJ2-7 and V is TRBV20-1; TCRdb reports TRBD2, a call that lacks DNA to check it against. The CDR3 loop spans 12 amino acids. CDR1 and CDR2 from the germline V gene are DFQATT and SNEGSKA (reference sequence).

The rearrangement links TRBV2 to TRBJ2-5; TCRdb's assignment of TRBD1 cannot be checked, as there is no DNA. From germline, CDR1 is SNHLY and CDR2 FYNNEI. This CDR3 is built from 15 residues. This CDR3 reads CASSEIGGSGETQYF. Full variable domain (outside the CDR3, taken from reference TRBV2 and TRBJ2-5): EPEVTQTPSHQVTQMGQEVILRCVPISNHLYFYWYRQILGQKVEFLVSFYNNEISEKSEIFDDQFSVERPDGSNFTLKIRSTKLEDSAMYFCASSEIGGSGETQYFGPGTRLLVL.

The gene calls are TRBV4-2 and TRBJ2-1; TCRdb designates TRBD2, a call that cannot be tested without DNA. The germline V gene has CDR1 LGHNA and CDR2 YNFKEQ. The CDR3 runs 16 residues. CDR3 region: CASSQVVAGVYNEQFF.

V is TRBV9 and J is TRBJ2-1. The CDR3 loop spans 16 amino acids. The germline gives CDR1 SGDLS, CDR2 YYNGEE. CDR3 in amino acids: CASSVEAGNPYNEQFF.

This chain uses TRBV9 with TRBJ2-7; absent DNA, TCRdb's TRBD2 call cannot be checked. The CDR3 length is 15 residues. CDR1 and CDR2 (germline): SGDLS, YYNGEE. The CDR3 sequence: CASSPPGTSSYEQYF.

CDR3 sequence: CASSSESLGYEQYF. The chain employs TRBV7-2 and TRBJ2-7. Per germline, CDR1 SGHTA and CDR2 FQGNSA. This CDR3 is 14 amino acids long.

V gene TRBV9 combines with J gene TRBJ2-1; checking the TCRdb D call of TRBD2 is not possible without DNA. The CDR3 contains 13 residues. Germline CDR1 SGDLS, CDR2 YYNGEE. The CDR3: CASTTLGGNEQFF. The full variable domain, completed using reference TRBV9 and TRBJ2-1, is DSGVTQTPKHLITATGQRVTLRCSPRSGDLSVYWYQQSLDQGLQFLIQYYNGEERAKGNILERFSAQQFPDLHSELNLSSLELGDSALYFCASTTLGGNEQFFGPGTRLTVL.